This T cell receptor (beta chain) was recorded in a study of patients and donors after allogeneic stem cell transplantation (dated by TCRdb to 2019 to 2021). Relative to germline, V is 7 bases shorter and J is 1 base shorter, with 12 bases between their ends. From the cysteine through the phenylalanine, the CDR3 covers 14 amino acids. The retained sequence is limited to the CDR3, 42 bases, with the frame set at the first base. This clonotype was detected only a few times. Its target antigen remains unknown. Per-base quality was not reported, and no clone a single base away is much larger than it. Library preparation employed RT-PCR. TCRdb shows the sequencer as NextSeq 550. TCRdb reprocessing: public reads trimmed at Q25 with fastp, clones called with MiXCR, in-frame beta chains kept. Rows with one shared CDR3 protein collapse into an entry with the most common genes and DNA. Recorded for this sample are fewer than 200,000 distinct CDR3 sequences; approximately 30% of them occurred a single time. The top ten clonotypes cover about 3% of the sample.

The sequence joins TRBV12-3 or TRBV12-4 to TRBJ2-3, with a tentative D gene TRBD2 over 6 matching bases. The sequencing sample was made of blood, either unsorted or a sorted T cell fraction (not recorded which). This sequence originates from a human donor who was either an allogeneic HSCT recipient or a stem cell or donor lymphocyte infusion donor (not recorded which). It is not recorded whose cells these are; they may come from a transplant donor. The nucleotide sequence is given as TGTGCCAGCACCGCAGCGGGCCGCACAGATACGCAGTATTTT. This encodes CASTAAGRTDTQYF.